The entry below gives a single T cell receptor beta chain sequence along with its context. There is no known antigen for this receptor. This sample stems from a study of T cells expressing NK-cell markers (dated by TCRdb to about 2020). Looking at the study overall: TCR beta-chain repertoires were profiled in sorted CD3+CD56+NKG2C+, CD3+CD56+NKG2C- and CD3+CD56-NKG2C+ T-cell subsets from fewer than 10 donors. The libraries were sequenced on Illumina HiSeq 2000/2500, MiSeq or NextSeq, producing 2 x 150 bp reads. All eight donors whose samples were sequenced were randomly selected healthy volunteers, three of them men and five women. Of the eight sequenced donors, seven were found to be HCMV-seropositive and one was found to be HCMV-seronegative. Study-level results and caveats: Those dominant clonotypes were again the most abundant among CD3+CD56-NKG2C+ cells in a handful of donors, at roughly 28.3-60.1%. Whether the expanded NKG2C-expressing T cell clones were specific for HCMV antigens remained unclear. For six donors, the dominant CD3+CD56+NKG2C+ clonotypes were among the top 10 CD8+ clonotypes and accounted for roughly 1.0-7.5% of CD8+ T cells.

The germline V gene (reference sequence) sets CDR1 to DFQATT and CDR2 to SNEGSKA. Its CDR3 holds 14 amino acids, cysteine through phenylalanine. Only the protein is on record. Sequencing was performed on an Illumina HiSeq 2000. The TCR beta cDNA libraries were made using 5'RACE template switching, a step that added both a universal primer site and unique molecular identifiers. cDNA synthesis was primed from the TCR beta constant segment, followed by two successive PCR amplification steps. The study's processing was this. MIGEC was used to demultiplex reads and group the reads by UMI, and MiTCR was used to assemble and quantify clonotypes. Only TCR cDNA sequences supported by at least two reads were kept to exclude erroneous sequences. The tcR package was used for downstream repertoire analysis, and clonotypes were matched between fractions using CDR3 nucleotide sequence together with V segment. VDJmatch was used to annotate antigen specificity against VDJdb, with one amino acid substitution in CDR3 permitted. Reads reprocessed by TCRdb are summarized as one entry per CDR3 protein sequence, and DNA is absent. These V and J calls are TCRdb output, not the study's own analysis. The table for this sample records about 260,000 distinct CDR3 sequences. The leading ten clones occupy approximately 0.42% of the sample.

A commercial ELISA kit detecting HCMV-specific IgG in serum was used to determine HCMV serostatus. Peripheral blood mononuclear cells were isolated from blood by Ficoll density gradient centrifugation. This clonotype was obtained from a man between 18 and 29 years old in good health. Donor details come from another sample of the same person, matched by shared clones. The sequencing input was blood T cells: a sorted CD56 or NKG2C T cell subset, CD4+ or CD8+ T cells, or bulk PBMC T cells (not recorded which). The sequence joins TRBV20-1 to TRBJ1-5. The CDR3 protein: CSATRSRSNQPQHF.